The clone carrying this T cell receptor (beta chain) was detected a few times. Its antigen is not known. This CDR3 spans 15 amino acids. Germline-derived CDR1 and CDR2 are LGHNA and YSLEER. Trimming took 0 bases from V and 0 from J, leaving 6 bases between them. This record comes from a study of T-cell reconstitution after alpha-beta-depleted transplantation in children. General observations from the study: There were reportedly several hundred expanded graft clones from which alpha-beta T cells came about two months after transplant.

Construction of the TCRbeta library involved unique molecular identifiers. In TCRdb, the PCR reads were re-called with MiXCR into one record per CDR3 protein. The repertoire holds roughly 490,000 distinct CDR3 sequences, with over 10% as singletons. The rearrangement links TRBV4-3 to TRBJ2-1; D gene ambiguous. The sample in question was PBMCs, mostly from graft donor cells, obtained 180 days after TCRalphabeta/CD19-depleted stem cell transplant. The TCR sequence derives from a female patient aged 2-15 years who had a stem cell transplant for aplastic anemia, so the T cells may come from the graft donor. CDR3 region: CASSQDGTSYNEQFF. Written as DNA, the CDR3 is TGCGCCAGCAGCCAAGACGGTACCTCCTACAATGAGCAGTTCTTC.